The 18 T cell receptor beta chains reported below all come from one sample, sequenced in a study of T cells in Graves' hyperthyroidism and ophthalmopathy. It was RNA transcripts that yielded the amplified TCR beta CDR3 regions. When the TCR CDR3 underwent first-round RT-PCR, the HTBI primer set was used. In TCRdb, the multiplex PCR reads were re-called with MiXCR into one record per CDR3 protein. The sample has about 640,000 distinct CDR3 sequences; roughly 20% are singletons. Sample: blood. Every receptor here comes from a man in his thirties or forties with Graves' ophthalmopathy.

This chain links TRBV7-2 with TRBJ1-6, with 7 bases identical to TRBD1. Trimming removed 6 bases from V and 7 bases from J; junction bases left unmatched: 12. Germline-derived CDR1 and CDR2 are SGHTA and FQGNSA. This CDR3 has 16 amino acids. The CDR3 is CASSPRDRWGNSPLHF. The CDR3 coding sequence is TGTGCCAGCAGTCCTAGGGACAGATGGGGAAATTCACCCCTCCACTTT.

There are a few counts of this clonotype. The J gene is TRBJ2-1, the V gene TRBV6-5; D possibly uses TRBD1 or TRBD2 (7 bases each). From germline, CDR1 is MNHEY and CDR2 SVGAGI. Deletions cut 0 bases from V and 8 bases from J, with 17 bases between. The CDR3 is made up of 16 amino acids. CDR3 nucleotide sequence: TGTGCCAGCAGTTACTCGGTCCCGCCAGGGGGGGATGAGCAGTTCTTC. Its translation: CASSYSVPPGGDEQFF.

This clonotype came up many times. This sequence joins TRBV6-1 and TRBJ1-3, with 9 bases that match TRBD1. The CDR3 contains 16 residues. The V and J ends lost 9 bases and 4 bases, in that order; junction bases with no gene match: 13. The germline V gene encodes CDR1 MNHNS and CDR2 SASEGT. CDR3 nucleotides: TGTGCCAGTGCCCTGCATGGGACAGGGAACGGAAACACCATATATTTT. It codes for CASALHGTGNGNTIYF.

This clonotype occurred a few times. The chain recombines TRBV6-1 with TRBJ1-3; weak D call: TRBD1 (6 bases). This CDR3 spans 14 amino acids. Trimming removed 8 bases from V and 4 bases from J, with 15 bases in between. Germline V gene data show CDR1 as MNHNS and CDR2 as SASEGT. As DNA, the CDR3 is TGTGCCAGCTCGTCGCGGGGGCAAGGAAACACCATATATTTT. This gives the protein CASSSRGQGNTIYF.

This clonotype has only one observation. This may be a read error, as it is one base from a much larger clone. The chain has TRBV12-3 or TRBV12-4 and TRBJ1-4, with unresolved D. The CDR3 totals 13 residues. CDR3 residues: CASSLSGREKLSF. In DNA form, the CDR3 reads TGTGCCAGCAGTTTATCCGGACGGGAAAAACTGTCTTTT.

This rearrangement joins TRBV12-3 or TRBV12-4 to TRBJ1-2; D is undetermined. V was cut by 6 bases and J by 7 bases, with 9 bases left in between. The CDR3 covers 11 residues. CDR3 sequence: CASSRQSGYTF. Written as DNA, the CDR3 is TGTGCCAGCAGCCGGCAATCTGGCTACACCTTC.

This clonotype was seen many times. The chain uses TRBV28 and TRBJ2-1; TRBD1 matches 7 bases. The CDR3 is 15 amino acids. V trimming: 4 bases; J trimming: 0 bases; junction bases outside the gene matches: 3. Germline loops: CDR1 MDHEN, CDR2 SYDVKM. The CDR3 reads CASSSGDSSYNEQFF. The CDR3 DNA reads TGTGCCAGCAGTTCCGGGGACAGCTCCTACAATGAGCAGTTCTTC.

Ten or more counts support this clonotype. The chain recombines TRBV3-1 with TRBJ1-2; D is perhaps TRBD1 (6 bases). CDR1 is LGHDT and CDR2 is YNNKEL in the germline V gene (reference sequence). The CDR3 runs 16 residues. V was cut by 0 bases and J by 3 bases, with 14 bases left in between. CDR3 coding DNA: TGTGCCAGCAGCCAAGAAGACGGGGGCCAATACTATGGCTACACCTTC. Translated, it gives CASSQEDGGQYYGYTF.

This clonotype was detected only a few times. One end of the junction is discordant with germline, which a read error may explain. The chain couples TRBV11-2 to TRBJ2-2, with D tentatively TRBD1 or TRBD2 (5 bases each). Germline V gene sequence: CDR1 SGHAT, CDR2 FQNNGV. The CDR3 length is 16 residues. The CDR3 reads CASSSLGRGVTGELFF. CDR3 coding DNA: TGTGCCAGCAGCTCCCTGGGACGTGGAGTCACCGGGGAGCTGTTTTTC.

This clonotype has just a few counts. The chain recombines TRBV20-1 with TRBJ2-3; 12 bases fit TRBD2. This CDR3 has 17 residues. Trimming cost V 6 bases and J 0 bases; bases outside gene matches: 10. Germline-derived CDR1 and CDR2 are DFQATT and SNEGSKA (reference sequence). Here the CDR3 DNA reads TGCAGTGCACCCACTAGCGGGAGGCACCTTAGCACAGATACGCAGTATTTT. Protein product: CSAPTSGRHLSTDTQYF.

The chain couples TRBV7-2 to TRBJ2-5, with 9 positions matching TRBD2. V dropped 4 bases and J dropped 4; count of bases not matched to a gene: 16. The V gene's germline CDR1 is SGHTA and CDR2 FQGNSA. CDR3 length: 18 amino acids. The CDR3 sequence: CASSSNQEWREGPETQYF. The CDR3 bases are TGTGCCAGCAGCTCAAATCAGGAATGGCGGGAGGGCCCAGAGACCCAGTACTTC.

The rearrangement joins TRBV7-6 to TRBJ2-7; 8 nucleotides agree with TRBD1. Germline lookup yields CDR1 SGHVS and CDR2 FNYEAQ. The CDR3 is 16 residues long. The V gene end was trimmed by 4 bases and the J gene end by 5 bases; junction bases not matched to a gene: 13. CDR3 coding DNA: TGTGCCAGCAGCTCACCCAGCGGACAGGGTGGAGACGAGCAGTACTTC. It yields the protein CASSSPSGQGGDEQYF.

Comments on this clonotype: A read error may account for a junction end that differs from germline. The gene calls are TRBV12-3 or TRBV12-4 and TRBJ2-2; 11 bases are a match to TRBD2. The CDR3 contains 16 residues. CDR3 sequence reads: CASSLAGGSIAGELFF. The CDR3 DNA reads TGTGCCAGCAGTCTAGCGGGAGGCTCAATCGCCGGGGAGCTGTTTTTT.

The sample holds many counts of this clonotype. At one of its ends the junction is not consistent with the germline gene, which may arise from a read error. The rearrangement uses TRBV7-8 and TRBJ2-7; D ambiguous. The CDR3 has 11 amino acids. Per the germline V gene, CDR1 is SGHVS and CDR2 is FQNEAQ. CDR3: CASSLEYEQYF. CDR3 nucleotide sequence: TGTGCCAGCAGTTTAGAGTACGAGCAGTACTTC.

This clonotype was detected ten times or more. V and J are TRBV20-1 and TRBJ1-1; perhaps TRBD1 as D (6 bases). This CDR3 spans 12 amino acids. The germline CDR1 and CDR2 sequences are DFQATT and SNEGSKA (reference sequence). Trimming cost V 6 bases and J 1 base, with 9 bases left between them. The CDR3 DNA reads as TGCAGTGCAGCAGGGGAGAACACTGAAGCTTTCTTT. This codes for CSAAGENTEAFF.

This rearrangement joins TRBV30 to TRBJ1-2, with 8 bases that match TRBD1. The ends lost 5 bases at V and 8 bases at J; junction bases unmatched: 7. From germline, CDR1 is GTSNPN and CDR2 SVGIG (reference sequence). The CDR3 runs to 12 residues. In DNA, the CDR3 is TGTGCCTGGCGGTCAGGGGGCGGAGGCTACACCTTC. It yields the protein CAWRSGGGGYTF. Together with reference TRBV30 and TRBJ1-2, the CDR3 gives the full variable domain: SQTIHQWPATLVQPVGSPLSLECTVEGTSNPNLYWYRQAAGRGLQLLFYSVGIGQISSEVPQNLSASRPQDRQFILSSKKLLLSDSGFYLCAWRSGGGGYTFGSGTRLTVV.

This clonotype showed up just a few times. The genes are TRBV7-2 and TRBJ1-1; no clear D. The germline gives CDR1 SGHTA, CDR2 FQGNSA. The CDR3 totals 15 residues. V lost 1 base and J 4 bases, leaving 13 bases between the germline ends. CDR3 DNA: TGTGCCAGCAGCTTAGTTCGGGCCTCGAGCACTGAAGCTTTCTTT. It codes for CASSLVRASSTEAFF.

This clonotype was recorded a few times. This chain connects TRBV30 to TRBJ2-3, with D possibly TRBD2 on 6 matching bases. V lost 1 base and J lost 4, with 9 bases in between. This CDR3 spans 13 amino acids. Germline CDR1 and CDR2: GTSNPN and SVGIG (reference sequence). The CDR3: CAWSDGGSDTQYF. CDR3 coding DNA: TGTGCCTGGAGTGATGGGGGGTCAGATACGCAGTATTTT.